Shown below are 10 T cell receptor beta chains from a single sample sequenced in a study of shared clonotypes between healthy human individuals. CD45RO-negative, CCR7-selected cells formed the naive CD8 fraction, which excluded terminally differentiated effector memory CD45RA+ cells. The table came from immunoSEQ multiplex PCR; TCRdb's copy has only in-frame clones and leaves some out. Here the sample spans just over 2,000,000 clones, less than 95% being singletons. Input material: naive CD8+ T cells sorted from blood. These receptors came from a young man in good health.

Worth noting for this clone: Other DNA variants within this sample encode the same CDR3. This chain uses TRBV6-5 with TRBJ1-2; D remains unclear. Between the trimmed V and J ends, which lost 0 bases and 4 bases, there was a span of 6 bases. Germline V gives CDR1 MNHEY, CDR2 SVGAGI. The CDR3 contains 13 residues. The CDR3 protein is CASSYSAVYGYTF. The CDR3 coding sequence is TGTGCCAGCAGTTACTCTGCGGTCTATGGCTACACCTTC.

This clone was seen just once. V and J are TRBV19 and TRBJ2-3, with 11 bases identical to TRBD2. CDR1 and CDR2 from the germline V gene are LNHDA and SQIVND (reference sequence). The CDR3 has 15 amino acids. The V and J ends lost 6 bases and 1 base, in that order; junction bases with no gene match: 3. In DNA form, the CDR3 reads TGTGCCAGTAGCACGACTAGCGGGGGCACAGATACGCAGTATTTT. It translates to CASSTTSGGTDTQYF.

This clone was seen ten or more times. This chain links TRBV30 with TRBJ1-1, with D unclear. The CDR3 sequence is 13 residues long. From germline, CDR1 is GTSNPN and CDR2 SVGIG (reference sequence). The V end was cut by 3 bases, the J end by 1 base, with 9 bases between. DNA of the CDR3: TGTGCCTGGAGCAGGATCCAGAACACTGAAGCTTTCTTT. It translates to CAWSRIQNTEAFF. The complete variable domain, with remaining parts taken from reference TRBV30 and TRBJ1-1, reads SQTIHQWPATLVQPVGSPLSLECTVEGTSNPNLYWYRQAAGRGLQLLFYSVGIGQISSEVPQNLSASRPQDRQFILSSKKLLLSDSGFYLCAWSRIQNTEAFFGQGTRLTVV.

This CDR3 reads CAWYQGENYGYTF. The CDR3 coding sequence is TGTGCCTGGTACCAGGGGGAAAACTATGGCTACACCTTC. The rearrangement joins TRBV30 to TRBJ1-2, with TRBD1 matching 7 bases. V trimming: 5 bases; J trimming: 2 bases; junction bases outside the gene matches: 5. The V gene's germline CDR1 is GTSNPN and CDR2 SVGIG (reference sequence). The CDR3 runs 13 residues.

The V gene is TRBV7-9, the J gene TRBJ1-2; 8 bases agree with TRBD1. The CDR3 covers 15 residues. J lost 8 bases, V lost 5 bases, and 13 bases had no gene match. Germline CDR1 reads SEHNR; CDR2 reads FQNEAQ (reference sequence). In DNA, the CDR3 is TGTGCCAGCAGCGACGGACAGGGCCTAAAGGAGGGCTACACCTTC. Translating gives CASSDGQGLKEGYTF.

This clone was recorded once. This chain uses TRBV27 with TRBJ1-1; no clear D. Trimming removed 3 bases at V and 5 bases at J, with 13 bases between. CDR1 and CDR2 from the germline V gene are MNHEY and SMNVEV (reference sequence). The length of the CDR3 is 14 residues. The CDR3 loop is CASSLAGVYTEAFF. In DNA, the CDR3 is TGTGCCAGCAGTTTGGCCGGGGTGTATACTGAAGCTTTCTTT.

The chain uses TRBV28 and TRBJ2-3, with D possibly called TRBD1 or TRBD2 (5 bases each). V was cut by 8 bases and J by 3 bases, with 15 bases left in between. The CDR3 contains 14 residues. The germline V gene has CDR1 MDHEN and CDR2 SYDVKM. In nucleotides, the CDR3 is TGTGCCAGCCATAGAGGGGCAGGAACAGATACGCAGTATTTT. This gives the protein CASHRGAGTDTQYF.

The chain couples TRBV29-1 to TRBJ2-7; a weak D match, TRBD1 (5 bases). Germline CDR1 is SQVTM and CDR2 is ANQGSEA. Trimming removed 1 base at V and 4 bases at J, with 14 bases between. This CDR3 has 14 residues. The CDR3 sequence is CSVEGGPIGYEQYF. In DNA, the CDR3 is TGCAGCGTTGAAGGGGGCCCAATTGGATACGAGCAGTACTTC.

In regard to this clone: Within the sample, other DNA sequences also encode this same CDR3. The rearrangement links TRBV19 to TRBJ1-2; unclear D gene. The germline V gene has CDR1 LNHDA and CDR2 SQIVND (reference sequence). This CDR3 is 12 amino acids long. The V gene lost 3 bases and the J gene lost 4 bases, with 6 bases spanning the gap. The CDR3 region has the DNA TGTGCCAGTAGTATGGGCATCTATGGCTACACCTTC. Residues: CASSMGIYGYTF.

Comments on this clone: Other DNA sequences in the same sample also yield this CDR3. The chain links TRBV5-1 to TRBJ1-1, with D maybe TRBD1 (5 bases). Germline V gives CDR1 SGHRS, CDR2 YFSETQ. The CDR3 runs to 13 residues. Trimming pared 2 bases from V and 1 base from J, leaving 6 bases between. The chain's CDR3 is CASSFDRNTEAFF. CDR3 sequence (DNA): TGCGCCAGCAGCTTCGACAGGAACACTGAAGCTTTCTTT.